Below, one T cell receptor beta chain is given with its context. The target antigen is unknown. The sample is drawn from a study of T cells in pancreatic ductal adenocarcinoma. Study-level results: Tumor samples had fewer productive templates and around 7.2-fold fewer unique clonotypes than blood. Comparisons of tumor and blood clonality may show falsely lower tumor diversity.

Data came from immunoSEQ multiplex PCR; TCRdb stores just in-frame clones and leaves some out. Here the sample spans approximately 16,000 clones, under 95% being singletons. Surgery without prior neoadjuvant therapy was the treatment of the selected pancreatic ductal adenocarcinoma patients. Germline V lookup: CDR1 LGHNA, CDR2 YNFKEQ. J was trimmed by 0 bases and V by 4 bases; bases with no gene match: 18. CDR3 length: 21 residues. This TCR was sampled from a human donor with pancreatic ductal adenocarcinoma. J is TRBJ2-1 and V is TRBV4-2, with 10 bases lining up with TRBD1. The sample comprised PBMCs. The CDR3 DNA sequence: TGTGCCAGCAGCCCCCGGGACAGGGGAAGAGGTGTGGCAAACTCCTACAATGAGCAGTTCTTC. Its translation: CASSPRDRGRGVANSYNEQFF.